These 32 T cell receptor beta chains came from one sample sequenced in a study of early T cells in non-severe SARS-CoV-2 infection. TCRdb fed the 5' RACE reads into MiXCR, producing one record per CDR3 protein. The sample holds roughly 80,000 distinct CDR3 sequences, around 11% seen once. Material: whole blood, obtained at baseline. These receptor sequences come from an adult who was a healthcare worker with PCR-confirmed SARS-CoV-2 infection or an uninfected control (not recorded which).

The CDR3 is CASSYSLQGGLYGYTF. The DNA for the CDR3 is TGTGCCAGCAGTTACTCCTTACAGGGGGGTTTATATGGCTACACCTTC. The chain couples TRBV6-5 to TRBJ1-2, with 8 positions matching TRBD1. From germline, CDR1 is MNHEY and CDR2 SVGAGI. V shed 0 bases and J 5 bases; nucleotides not matched to a gene: 8. The CDR3 length is 16 residues.

This clonotype is medium-sized within its sample. The chain joins TRBV6-4 to TRBJ2-1; D remains unclear. The germline V and J ends were trimmed by 0 bases and 4 bases, with 4 bases remaining between them. The CDR3 is 13 amino acids. Germline loops: CDR1 MRHNA, CDR2 SNTAGT. DNA for the CDR3: TGTGCCAGCAGTGACTCTGGGTACAATGAGCAGTTCTTC. Translating gives CASSDSGYNEQFF.

This clonotype was seen many times. The genes are TRBV20-1 and TRBJ1-1; D is undetermined. V lost 3 bases and J 4 bases, leaving 12 bases between the germline ends. Germline V CDR1 and CDR2: DFQATT, SNEGSKA (reference sequence). The CDR3 is 13 amino acids. CDR3 loop: CSARVVEGTEAFF. The CDR3 bases are TGCAGTGCTAGGGTCGTCGAGGGCACTGAAGCTTTCTTT.

This clonotype was observed at least ten times. The rearrangement uses TRBV13 and TRBJ2-7; 8 nucleotides align to TRBD1. From germline, CDR1 is PRHDT and CDR2 FYEKMQ (reference sequence). After removal of 3 bases from V and 6 bases from J, the junction contained 10 bases not matched to a gene. This CDR3 contains 15 residues. As DNA, the CDR3 is TGTGCCAGCAGCTTCGGGACAGGCCGGGGCATCGAGCAGTACTTC. Translation: CASSFGTGRGIEQYF.

This clonotype was seen at least ten times. This sequence joins TRBV6-6 and TRBJ2-7; 8 bases align to TRBD2. CDR1 is MNHNY and CDR2 is SVGAGI in the germline V gene (reference sequence). The CDR3 totals 12 residues. The V gene end was trimmed by 5 bases and the J gene end by 9 bases; junction bases not matched to a gene: 6. CDR3 nucleotide sequence: TGTGCCAGCAGTCCAAGCCGGGAGGGGCAGTACTTC. Residues: CASSPSREGQYF.

The J gene is TRBJ2-3, the V gene TRBV3-1, with 7 bases aligning to TRBD2. CDR1 and CDR2 (germline): LGHDT, YNNKEL (reference sequence). There are 16 residues in the CDR3. Losses at the gene ends were 4 bases for V and 4 bases for J; bases not matched to a gene: 11. The CDR3: CASSPQGFGGADTQYF. The CDR3 coding sequence is TGTGCCAGCAGCCCGCAGGGATTTGGGGGGGCAGATACGCAGTATTTT.

This clonotype appeared many times. This chain joins TRBV6-2 or TRBV6-3 and TRBJ1-5, with TRBD1 matching over 7 bases. V lost 11 bases to trimming and J lost 7 bases; unmatched junction nucleotides: 11. CDR1 is MNHEY, CDR2 SVGEGT, per germline. The CDR3 length is 13 residues. DNA for the CDR3: TGTGCCTGTCAAGACAGGGTCAGGCAGCCCCAGCATTTT. Translated, it gives CACQDRVRQPQHF.

The table lists this clonotype with many counts. V gene TRBV28 combines with J gene TRBJ1-1; D is possibly TRBD1 (5 bases). CDR3 length equals 11 residues. Germline CDR1 and CDR2: MDHEN and SYDVKM. V was trimmed by 8 bases and J by 7 bases, leaving 11 bases between them. This CDR3 reads CASGLQVEAFF. The CDR3 bases are TGTGCCAGCGGCTTACAGGTTGAAGCTTTCTTT.

This clonotype was seen a handful of times. This chain connects TRBV12-3 or TRBV12-4 to TRBJ1-4, with 8 bases identical to TRBD1. V trimming: 5 bases; J trimming: 1 base; junction bases outside the gene matches: 3. The CDR3 sequence is 15 residues long. CDR3 sequence: CASSGQGGTNEKLFF. In DNA form, the CDR3 reads TGTGCCAGCAGTGGACAGGGTGGAACTAATGAAAAACTGTTTTTT.

At least ten counts were recorded for this clonotype. This chain uses TRBV11-3 with TRBJ2-1, with D unresolved. V was pared by 1 base and J by 5 bases, with 9 bases between. The germline V gene has CDR1 SGHNT and CDR2 YENEEA. The CDR3 runs 14 residues. The CDR3 nucleotides are TGTGCCAGCAGCTTAGGAGGTTTGGACAATGAGCAGTTCTTC. It specifies CASSLGGLDNEQFF.

This clonotype was counted a few times. V usage is TRBV3-1 and J usage is TRBJ2-1; D is ambiguous. CDR3 size: 12 residues. Germline CDR1 reads LGHDT; CDR2 reads YNNKEL (reference sequence). V was pared by 0 bases and J by 12 bases, with 9 bases between. The CDR3 loop is CASSQDRTWQFF. For the CDR3, the DNA is TGTGCCAGCAGCCAAGATCGGACGTGGCAGTTCTTC.

This clonotype came up a few times. The V call is TRBV11-2, the J call TRBJ2-1; D gene uncertain. This CDR3 has 14 residues. In germline, CDR1 is SGHAT, CDR2 FQNNGV. The germline V and J ends were trimmed by 5 bases and 7 bases, with 15 bases remaining between them. CDR3 protein: CASSPLEVFNEQFF. As DNA, the CDR3 is TGTGCCAGCAGCCCCCTAGAGGTTTTTAATGAGCAGTTCTTC.

This clonotype was seen a few times. V is TRBV6-5 and J is TRBJ1-1, with unresolved D. The ends were cut back, 2 bases at V and 8 bases at J, with 15 bases in the middle. The CDR3 is 14 residues long. In germline, CDR1 is MNHEY, CDR2 SVGAGI. CDR3 sequence: CASSYQLAASEAFF. The CDR3, as DNA: TGTGCCAGCAGTTACCAACTGGCTGCGTCAGAAGCTTTCTTT.

In this sample, this clonotype turned up many times. The chain is built from TRBV10-1 and TRBJ1-1, with D uncertain. The CDR3 runs 14 residues. V lost 6 bases to trimming and J lost 0 bases, with 11 bases between them. Germline V gene lookup returns CDR1 WNHNN and CDR2 SYGVQD (reference sequence). CDR3 protein: CASREDSMNTEAFF. CDR3 coding DNA: TGCGCCAGCAGGGAGGACTCGATGAACACTGAAGCTTTCTTT.

This clonotype has only a few counts. J is TRBJ2-1 and V is TRBV5-8; D is ambiguous. The CDR3 sequence is 15 residues long. The V end lost 5 bases, the J end lost 0 bases, and 12 bases lay between the germline ends. Germline CDR1 and CDR2: SGHTS and YDEGEE. CDR3 coding DNA: TGTGCCAGCAGATACGACACTTACTCCTACAATGAGCAGTTCTTC. Translation: CASRYDTYSYNEQFF.

V gene TRBV5-1 combines with J gene TRBJ1-1, with 7 bases lining up with TRBD1. Trimming cost V 4 bases and J 1 base; bases outside gene matches: 13. Looked up from germline, CDR1 is SGHRS and CDR2 is YFSETQ. CDR3 length: 17 residues. CDR3 in DNA: TGCGCCAGCAGCCTGGGGGTGACCGGGACAGCGAACACTGAAGCTTTCTTT. This sequence encodes CASSLGVTGTANTEAFF.

This clonotype has more than one count but fewer than ten. This rearrangement joins TRBV18 to TRBJ1-5; the match to TRBD1 covers 9 bases. The CDR3 runs to 15 residues. V trimming: 8 bases; J trimming: 2 bases; junction bases outside the gene matches: 7. Germline V gene sequence: CDR1 KGHSH, CDR2 LQKENI. The CDR3 bases are TGTGCCAGCACCACAGGGGGCGCGGGCAATCAGCCCCAGCATTTT. Its translation is CASTTGGAGNQPQHF.

This clonotype was seen repeatedly, ten times or more. The chain has TRBV28 and TRBJ1-1; no clear D gene. CDR1 is MDHEN, CDR2 SYDVKM, per germline. The CDR3 is 13 residues long. Trimming took 4 bases from V and 5 from J, leaving 11 bases between them. The CDR3 region is CASSSILGTEAFF. The CDR3 DNA reads TGTGCCAGCAGTTCTATCCTTGGGACTGAAGCTTTCTTT.

This clonotype was counted ten times or more. The CDR3 DNA follows: TGTGCCAGCAGCTTGACAGGGGTTGACTATGGCTACACCTTC. Translated, it gives CASSLTGVDYGYTF. The rearrangement links TRBV9 to TRBJ1-2, with 8 bases that match TRBD1. The CDR3 is made up of 14 amino acids. V dropped 4 bases and J dropped 3; count of bases not matched to a gene: 5. Per germline, CDR1 SGDLS and CDR2 YYNGEE.

This clonotype has at least ten counts. The rearrangement joins TRBV7-8 to TRBJ2-5; D gene uncertain. V lost 5 bases and J lost 5, with 15 bases in between. The CDR3 covers 14 residues. Looked up from germline, CDR1 is SGHVS and CDR2 is FQNEAQ. CDR3 residues: CASSPPPPGETQYF. In DNA form, the CDR3 reads TGTGCCAGCAGCCCCCCGCCTCCTGGGGAGACCCAGTACTTC. Looking up the rest from reference TRBV7-8 and TRBJ2-5 gives the full variable domain: GAGVSQSPRYKVAKRGQDVALRCDPISGHVSLFWYQQALGQGPEFLTYFQNEAQLDKSGLPSDRFFAERPEGSVSTLKIQRTQQEDSAVYLCASSPPPPGETQYFGPGTRLLVL.

This clonotype showed up just a few times. V usage is TRBV2 and J usage is TRBJ2-7; perhaps TRBD1 as D (5 bases). The CDR3 covers 15 residues. Germline V CDR1 and CDR2: SNHLY, FYNNEI. The V end was cut by 5 bases, the J end by 1 base, with 15 bases between. DNA for the CDR3: TGTGCCAGCAGTCGACAGCCCGAAACATCCTACGAGCAGTACTTC. As protein: CASSRQPETSYEQYF.

The sample holds a few counts of this clonotype. The chain combines TRBV6-2 or TRBV6-3 with TRBJ1-6; D remains unclear. This CDR3 spans 13 amino acids. Trimming removed 8 bases from V and 0 bases from J, with 5 bases in between. From germline, CDR1 is MNHEY and CDR2 SVGEGT. CDR3 sequence reads: CASGSSYNSPLHF. CDR3 DNA sequence: TGTGCCAGCGGAAGCTCCTATAATTCACCCCTCCACTTT.

This clonotype was counted only a few times. The chain is built from TRBV19 and TRBJ1-2; tentative D call: TRBD1 (5 bases). Germline CDR1 reads LNHDA; CDR2 reads SQIVND (reference sequence). Trimming removed 4 bases from V and 5 bases from J, with 11 bases in between. This CDR3 has 13 amino acids. DNA of the CDR3: TGTGCCAGTAGTACGGGGGGAACTTATGGCTACACCTTC. This encodes CASSTGGTYGYTF.

This clonotype was observed a few times. The chain uses TRBV5-6 and TRBJ2-5; the match to TRBD1 covers 9 bases. CDR1 is SGHDT and CDR2 is YYEEEE in the germline V gene. The V and J ends lost 4 bases and 2 bases, in that order; junction bases with no gene match: 12. The CDR3 covers 17 residues. The CDR3 nucleotides are TGTGCCAGCAGCCTAATCACGGACAGGGGCCCACAAGAGACCCAGTACTTC. It encodes CASSLITDRGPQETQYF. The whole variable domain, filled in from reference TRBV5-6 and TRBJ2-5, reads DAGVTQSPTHLIKTRGQQVTLRCSPKSGHDTVSWYQQALGQGPQFIFQYYEEEERQRGNFPDRFSGHQFPNYSSELNVNALLLGDSALYLCASSLITDRGPQETQYFGPGTRLLVL.

There are a few counts of this clonotype. This chain joins TRBV19 and TRBJ1-5; D not certain. V gave up 6 bases and J gave up 2 bases, with 11 bases separating them. The CDR3 is 14 residues long. Germline V gene lookup returns CDR1 LNHDA and CDR2 SQIVND (reference sequence). Here the CDR3 reads CASRGLDGNQPQHF. CDR3 in DNA: TGTGCCAGTAGGGGGTTGGATGGCAATCAGCCCCAGCATTTT. The whole variable domain, remainder taken from reference TRBV19 and TRBJ1-5, is DGGITQSPKYLFRKEGQNVTLSCEQNLNHDAMYWYRQDPGQGLRLIYYSQIVNDFQKGDIAEGYSVSREKKESFPLTVTSAQKNPTAFYLCASRGLDGNQPQHFGDGTRLSIL.

The chain is built from TRBV6-6 and TRBJ1-6; 8 nucleotides match TRBD1. This CDR3 comprises 13 residues. J was trimmed by 14 bases and V by 4 bases; bases with no gene match: 7. The germline V gene encodes CDR1 MNHNY and CDR2 SVGAGI (reference sequence). The CDR3 region is CASSSPDRASLHF. Here the CDR3 DNA reads TGTGCCAGCAGTTCCCCGGACAGGGCTTCCCTCCACTTT.

This clonotype was observed many times. The V and J genes are TRBV2 and TRBJ1-2; D uncertain. The CDR3 consists of 13 residues. Trimming shortened V by 7 bases and J by 6 bases, and 15 bases separated the two germline ends. Looked up from germline, CDR1 is SNHLY and CDR2 is FYNNEI. CDR3 amino acids: CASIRSPRDGYTF. As DNA, the CDR3 is TGTGCCAGCATAAGAAGCCCGAGGGATGGCTACACCTTC.

The J gene is TRBJ1-2, the V gene TRBV20-1; 7 nucleotides line up with TRBD1. The CDR3 consists of 13 residues. Germline loops: CDR1 DFQATT, CDR2 SNEGSKA (reference sequence). The junction had 8 bases not matched to a gene; V was cut back by 3 bases and J by 7 bases. The CDR3 is CSARTGRSSGYTF. DNA of the CDR3: TGCAGTGCTAGGACAGGGCGGTCTAGTGGCTACACCTTC.

This clonotype was counted many times. The chain employs TRBV4-3 and TRBJ2-1; 7 positions agree with TRBD2. The CDR3 runs 13 residues. The germline gives CDR1 LGHNA, CDR2 YSLEER. J was trimmed by 10 bases and V by 3 bases; bases with no gene match: 6. CDR3 region: CASSHVAGPEQFF. DNA for the CDR3: TGCGCCAGCAGCCATGTAGCGGGCCCAGAGCAGTTCTTC.

This clonotype was recorded at least ten times. The chain links TRBV3-1 to TRBJ2-3; D remains unclear. The germline V and J ends were trimmed by 1 base and 4 bases, with 3 bases remaining between them. Germline V gives CDR1 LGHDT, CDR2 YNNKEL (reference sequence). The CDR3 spans 12 residues. The CDR3 DNA reads TGTGCCAGCAGCCAAGGCGCAGATACGCAGTATTTT. Translating gives CASSQGADTQYF.

This clonotype has a handful of counts. This chain connects TRBV7-7 to TRBJ1-1; 7 bases match TRBD1. Losses at the gene ends were 4 bases for V and 3 bases for J; bases not matched to a gene: 8. CDR1 and CDR2 from the germline V gene are SSHAT and FNYEAQ (reference sequence). There are 15 residues in the CDR3. Here the CDR3 DNA reads TGTGCCAGCAGCTGGGACAGCCACTATTACACTGAAGCTTTCTTT. Its protein product is CASSWDSHYYTEAFF.

This clonotype was seen ten or more times. The gene calls are TRBV12-3 or TRBV12-4 and TRBJ1-2; D not certain. Deletions cut 5 bases from V and 3 bases from J, with 10 bases between. The CDR3 is 13 amino acids. This CDR3 is CASSASPDYGYTF. The CDR3, as DNA: TGTGCCAGCAGTGCGTCCCCCGACTATGGCTACACCTTC.